This T cell receptor (beta chain) was sequenced for a study of shared clonotypes between healthy human individuals. Turning to the study itself: The study used three CD4 naive, three CD4 memory, two CD8 naive and one CD8 memory plate per donor.

CDR1 is SGHRS and CDR2 is YFSETQ in the germline V gene. V lost 0 bases, J lost 3 bases, and 3 bases stayed unmatched. The CDR3 runs to 15 residues. The method was immunoSEQ multiplex PCR; TCRdb's version includes in-frame clones alone and lacks a portion of them. Altogether hundreds of thousands of clones are present, 92% being singletons, with the ten largest covering approximately 25%. Naive CD8 cells, CD45RO-negative and positively selected for CCR7, excluded terminally differentiated effector memory CD45RA+ cells. Within Nashville, Tennessee resided all donors, each a Caucasian adult. Study-level findings and limits: Limited genetic and exposure-history diversity came from having few donors. The study found lower generation probabilities in non-shared clonotypes than in those shared by all four donors.

This clone showed up just once. Its antigen is still unknown. This receptor was identified in a man aged 30 to 39 in good health. The chain combines TRBV5-1 with TRBJ1-5, with 7 bases fitting TRBD1. The sequencing sample was made of naive CD8+ T cells sorted from blood. CDR3 sequence: CASSLGQGANQPQHF. The CDR3 DNA is TGCGCCAGCAGCTTGGGACAGGGCGCCAATCAGCCCCAGCATTTT.